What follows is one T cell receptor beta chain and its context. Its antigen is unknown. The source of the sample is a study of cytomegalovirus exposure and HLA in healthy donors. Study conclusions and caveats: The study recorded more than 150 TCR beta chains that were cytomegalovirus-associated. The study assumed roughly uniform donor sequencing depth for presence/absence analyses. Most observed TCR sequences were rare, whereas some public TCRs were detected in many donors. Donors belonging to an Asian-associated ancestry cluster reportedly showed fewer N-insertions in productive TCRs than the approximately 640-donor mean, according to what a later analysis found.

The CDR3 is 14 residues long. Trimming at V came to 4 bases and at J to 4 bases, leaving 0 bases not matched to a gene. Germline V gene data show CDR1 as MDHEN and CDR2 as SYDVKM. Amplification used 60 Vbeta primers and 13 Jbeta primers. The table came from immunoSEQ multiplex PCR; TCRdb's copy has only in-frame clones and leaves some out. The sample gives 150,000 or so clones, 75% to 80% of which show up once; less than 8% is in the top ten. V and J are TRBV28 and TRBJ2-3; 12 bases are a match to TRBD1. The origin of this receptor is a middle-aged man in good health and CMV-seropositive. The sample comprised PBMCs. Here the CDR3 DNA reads TGTGCCAGCAGTTGGGACAGGGGGCCAGATACGCAGTATTTT. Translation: CASSWDRGPDTQYF.